The present TCR beta chain was sequenced within a study of blood T cells in healthy people across ages. A second PCR, run for 7 to 11 cycles, used a sample-barcoded 5' primer plus a J-beta primer mix. Carrying 12 random nucleotides, a template-switch adaptor labeled each individual cDNA molecule. TCRdb re-called the 5' RACE reads with MiXCR, one entry per CDR3 protein. The sample shows about a million distinct CDR3 sequences, roughly 52% of them seen only once. Germline V lookup: CDR1 MDHEN, CDR2 SYDVKM. Trimming pared 8 bases from V and 3 bases from J, leaving 11 bases between. The CDR3 is made up of 12 amino acids. Isolation per sample recovered at least 6 million PBMCs.

This TCR was sampled from a man between 25 and 39 years old in good health. The sample taken for sequencing was blood. This chain connects TRBV28 to TRBJ2-7, with D tentatively TRBD2 (6 bases). This chain's CDR3 is CASQGGNYEQYF. Written as DNA, the CDR3 is TGTGCCAGCCAAGGAGGGAACTACGAGCAGTACTTC. Filled out from reference TRBV28 and TRBJ2-7, the complete variable domain reads DVKVTQSSRYLVKRTGEKVFLECVQDMDHENMFWYRQDPGLGLRLIYFSYDVKMKEKGDIPEGYSVSREKKERFSLILESASTNQTSMYLCASQGGNYEQYFGPGTRLTVT.